The 19 T cell receptor beta chains presented below share a single source sample, sequenced in a study of CD8+CD57+ T cells in acquired aplastic anemia. Genomic DNA, the template, was used for profiling of the TCR beta VDJ and CDR3. MiXCR, applied by TCRdb to the reads, yields one record per CDR3 protein. The data show some 82,000 distinct CDR3 sequences, approximately 46% seen once. The material sequenced was sorted CD4+, CD8+, or CD8+CD57+ T cells (not recorded which) from PBMCs. All receptors derive from a human donor in good health, serving as a control.

This clonotype was counted only a few times. The chain employs TRBV15 and TRBJ2-7, with a weak D call TRBD2 (5 bases). V lost 0 bases and J lost 3, with 12 bases in between. This CDR3 is 15 amino acids long. The germline CDR1 and CDR2 sequences are LNHNV and YYDKDF (reference sequence). The CDR3, as DNA: TGTGCCACCAGCAGAGATGCAACGGGGAGCTACGAGCAGTACTTC. Translated: CATSRDATGSYEQYF.

The CDR3 region has the DNA TGTGCCAGCAGTGAACTGACAGGGGAAGCTGAAGCTTTCTTT. Its protein product is CASSELTGEAEAFF. The rearrangement uses TRBV2 and TRBJ1-1; TRBD1 agrees at 8 bases. CDR1 and CDR2 (germline): SNHLY, FYNNEI. V lost 2 bases, J lost 6 bases, and 5 bases stayed unmatched. CDR3 size: 14 residues.

J is TRBJ2-1 and V is TRBV6-1; 15 bases are shared with TRBD2. The V gene end was trimmed by 4 bases and the J gene end by 6 bases; junction bases not matched to a gene: 1. The length of the CDR3 is 15 residues. In germline, CDR1 is MNHNS, CDR2 SASEGT. Here the CDR3 reads CASSGTSGGANEQFF. Here the CDR3 DNA reads TGTGCCAGCAGTGGGACTAGCGGGGGGGCCAATGAGCAGTTCTTC.

A few counts support this clonotype. V gene TRBV2 combines with J gene TRBJ1-2; D may be TRBD1 (5 bases). The V gene's germline CDR1 is SNHLY and CDR2 FYNNEI. Trimming left V 6 bases short and J 3 bases short, with 11 bases between. The CDR3 extends over 13 amino acids. As DNA, the CDR3 is TGTGCCAGCAGGAAAGGGGCGGACTATGGCTACACCTTC. This codes for CASRKGADYGYTF. Together with reference TRBV2 and TRBJ1-2, the CDR3 gives the full variable domain: EPEVTQTPSHQVTQMGQEVILRCVPISNHLYFYWYRQILGQKVEFLVSFYNNEISEKSEIFDDQFSVERPDGSNFTLKIRSTKLEDSAMYFCASRKGADYGYTFGSGTRLTVV.

This clonotype was found once. This chain connects TRBV29-1 to TRBJ1-1; no clear D gene. The CDR3 length is 13 residues. Germline assignment: CDR1 SQVTM and CDR2 ANQGSEA. Trimming pared 4 bases from V and 4 bases from J, leaving 13 bases between. CDR3 loop: CSVVGESGTEAFF. For the CDR3, the DNA is TGCAGCGTTGTTGGAGAAAGCGGCACTGAAGCTTTCTTT.

The CDR3 loop reads CASGLRGDEQYV. CDR3 coding DNA: TGTGCCAGTGGATTACGTGGGGACGAGCAGTACGTC. The J gene is TRBJ2-7, the V gene TRBV19, with unresolved D. The V gene lost 8 bases and the J gene lost 5 bases, with 13 bases spanning the gap. This CDR3 region has 12 residues. The V gene's germline CDR1 is LNHDA and CDR2 SQIVND (reference sequence).

This clonotype was recorded at least ten times. This chain joins TRBV9 and TRBJ2-7; D perhaps matches TRBD2 (7 bases). This CDR3 has 14 amino acids. Trimming removed 2 bases from V and 4 bases from J, with 13 bases in between. Looked up from germline, CDR1 is SGDLS and CDR2 is YYNGEE. DNA for the CDR3: TGTGCCAGCAGCGTTGAAGGGGGGGGATACGAGCAGTACTTC. This translates into CASSVEGGGYEQYF.

Concerning this clonotype itself: Being one base from a much bigger clone, this may be a read error. Here the CDR3 omits its conserved ending phenylalanine or tryptophan, so a read error is the likely source. The chain is built from TRBV6-5 and TRBJ2-7; D is ambiguous. V lost 4 bases to trimming and J lost 2 bases, with 9 bases between them. The CDR3 consists of 13 residues. In germline, CDR1 is MNHEY, CDR2 SVGAGI. The CDR3 region has the DNA TGTGCCAGCAGTTTAGGTGTTACCTACGAGCAGTACTCC. The encoded protein is CASSLGVTYEQYS.

Many counts were recorded for this clonotype. This rearrangement joins TRBV9 to TRBJ2-2, with 7 bases matching TRBD1. The CDR3 spans 13 residues. Germline CDR1 and CDR2: SGDLS and YYNGEE. V was pared by 4 bases and J by 7 bases, with 4 bases of the junction left unmatched. CDR3 coding DNA: TGTGCCAGCAGCACCGCAGGGGGCGGGGAGCTGTTTTTT. This translates into CASSTAGGGELFF.

The chain combines TRBV7-2 with TRBJ2-7; D is undetermined. Germline CDR1 is SGHTA and CDR2 is FQGNSA. Trimming cost V 5 bases and J 0 bases, with 8 bases left between them. The CDR3 runs to 13 residues. Written as DNA, the CDR3 is TGTGCCAGCAGCCCCGGGCCCTCCTACGAGCAGTACTTC. This encodes CASSPGPSYEQYF.

This chain uses TRBV27 with TRBJ2-3, with D possibly TRBD1 on 6 matching bases. With 5 bases removed from V and 7 bases from J, the gap between germline ends came to 10 bases. CDR3 size: 12 residues. The germline gives CDR1 MNHEY, CDR2 SMNVEV (reference sequence). This CDR3 reads CASSKTGNTQYF. CDR3 coding DNA: TGTGCCAGCAGTAAAACAGGGAATACGCAGTATTTT.

The table lists this clonotype with a few counts. The chain has TRBV10-2 and TRBJ1-4; 7 bases fit TRBD1. V gave up 4 bases and J gave up 3 bases; unmatched junction bases: 8. The CDR3 loop spans 16 amino acids. Per germline, CDR1 WSHSY and CDR2 SAAADI. The CDR3 region is CASSVAGGLSNEKLFF. The DNA for the CDR3 is TGCGCCAGCAGTGTTGCAGGGGGTTTGTCTAATGAAAAACTGTTTTTT.

This clonotype was seen more than once but under ten times. Just one base apart from a much larger clone, this may be a read error. The chain joins TRBV7-6 to TRBJ2-2; D is undetermined. Germline CDR1 SGHVS, CDR2 FNYEAQ. Trimming took off 6 bases at V and 4 bases at J, with 12 bases between the two ends. The CDR3 is 14 residues long. As DNA, the CDR3 is TGTGCCAGCAGGAGGTGGTTGGGCACCGGGGAGCTGTTTTTT. Its translation is CASRRWLGTGELFF.

For the CDR3, the DNA is TGTGCCACCAGCAGAGATCAGGCGTCCCACTATGGCTACACCTTC. It encodes CATSRDQASHYGYTF. V gene TRBV15 combines with J gene TRBJ1-2; no firm D call. CDR1 is LNHNV and CDR2 is YYDKDF in the germline V gene (reference sequence). V dropped 0 bases and J dropped 3 bases, with 11 bases sitting between them. The CDR3 spans 15 residues.

The rearrangement links TRBV10-3 to TRBJ1-2; D is uncertain. The CDR3 is 14 residues long. Germline CDR1 is ENHRY and CDR2 is SYGVKD. V lost 1 base and J 5 bases, leaving 11 bases between the germline ends. The CDR3 DNA reads as TGTGCCATCAGTGAGTTACGGTCTTGGTATGGCTACACCTTC. This sequence encodes CAISELRSWYGYTF.

The sample holds one count of this clonotype. This chain joins TRBV11-1 and TRBJ2-2; D remains unclear. The CDR3 runs to 16 residues. V was shortened by 1 base and J by 1 base, with 10 bases between the two germline ends. Looked up from germline, CDR1 is SGHAT and CDR2 is FQDESV (reference sequence). The CDR3 region is CASSLVAPMNTGELFF. CDR3 nucleotide sequence: TGTGCCAGCAGCTTAGTAGCTCCTATGAACACCGGGGAGCTGTTTTTT.

The table lists this clonotype with many counts. The chain has TRBV20-1 and TRBJ2-5, with 7 positions matching TRBD2. In germline, CDR1 is DFQATT, CDR2 SNEGSKA (reference sequence). V was clipped by 6 bases and J by 0 bases; unmatched bases: 7. The CDR3 has 14 amino acids. CDR3 sequence (DNA): TGCAGTGCCACTAATGGGGGGGACCAAGAGACCCAGTACTTC. It is translated as CSATNGGDQETQYF.

This clonotype was picked up many times. The gene calls are TRBV2 and TRBJ1-4; 7 nucleotides align to TRBD1. V gave up 8 bases and J gave up 10 bases; unmatched junction bases: 19. The CDR3 contains 16 residues. CDR1 is SNHLY and CDR2 is FYNNEI in the germline V gene. The CDR3 DNA reads as TGTGCCAGCTGGGTCAAGGGGACAGTAGCTCGTGGAAAACTGTTTTTT. Amino acids: CASWVKGTVARGKLFF. The variable domain in full, completed from reference TRBV2 and TRBJ1-4, reads EPEVTQTPSHQVTQMGQEVILRCVPISNHLYFYWYRQILGQKVEFLVSFYNNEISEKSEIFDDQFSVERPDGSNFTLKIRSTKLEDSAMYFCASWVKGTVARGKLFFGSGTQLSVL.

Here the CDR3 DNA reads TGCGCCAGCAGCTACTCAGGGTTCCACGAGCAGTACTTC. It specifies CASSYSGFHEQYF. This chain uses TRBV5-1 with TRBJ2-7, with a possible D match to TRBD1 (5 bases). The V gene lost 3 bases and the J gene lost 5 bases, with 12 bases spanning the gap. CDR1 is SGHRS, CDR2 YFSETQ, per germline. The CDR3 contains 13 residues.